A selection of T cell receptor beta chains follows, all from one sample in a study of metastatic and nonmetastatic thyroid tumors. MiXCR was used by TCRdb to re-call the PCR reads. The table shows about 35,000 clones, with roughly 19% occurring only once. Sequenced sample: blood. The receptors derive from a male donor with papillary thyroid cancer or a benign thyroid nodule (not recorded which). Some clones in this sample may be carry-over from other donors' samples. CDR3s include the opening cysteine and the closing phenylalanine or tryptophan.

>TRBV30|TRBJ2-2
CAWSVRAGELFF
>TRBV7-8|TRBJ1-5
CASSLDGGSNQPQHF
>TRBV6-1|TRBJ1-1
CAEGAGRSEAFF
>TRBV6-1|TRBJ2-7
CASKGTFYEQYF
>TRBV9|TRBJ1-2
CASQRDAGLYGYTF
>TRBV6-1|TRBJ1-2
CASKTGGDYYGYTF
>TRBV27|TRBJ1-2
CASRRDRGHGYTF
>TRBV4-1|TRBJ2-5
CASSQDWTGTSRKTQYF
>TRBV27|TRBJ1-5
CASSSTGGVGQPQHF
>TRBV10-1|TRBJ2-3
CASSRDSSTDTQYF
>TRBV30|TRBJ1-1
CAWSVSPVYTEAFF
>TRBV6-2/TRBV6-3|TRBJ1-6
CASSYEGRGDSPLHF
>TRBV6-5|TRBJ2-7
CASSYSSGKQYF
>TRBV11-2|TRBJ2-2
CASSADRGRTGELFF
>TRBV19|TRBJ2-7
CASSIRRQGGEQYF
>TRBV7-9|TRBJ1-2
CASSLGTAGYTF
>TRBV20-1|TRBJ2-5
CSAPGLAETQYF
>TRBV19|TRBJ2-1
CASSPGGMSYNEQFF
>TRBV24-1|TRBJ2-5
CATSVQGIWRETQCF
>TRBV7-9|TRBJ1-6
CASRSTGWAPLHF
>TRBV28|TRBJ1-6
CASSTGPSYNSPLHF
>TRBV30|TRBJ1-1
CAWKMGGVYTEAFF
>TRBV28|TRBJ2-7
CASSFRHEQYF
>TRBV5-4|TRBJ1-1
CASSFQGGTEAFF
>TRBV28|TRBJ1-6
CASSDGPVEFSSYNSPLHF
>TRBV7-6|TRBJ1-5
CASSLPTAKSNQPQHF
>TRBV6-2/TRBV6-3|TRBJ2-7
CASTNAGGGTYEQYF
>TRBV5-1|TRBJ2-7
CASSVRGSWEQYF
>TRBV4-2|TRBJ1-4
CASSQDGGATNEKLFF
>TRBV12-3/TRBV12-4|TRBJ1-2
CASRLQGGGYTF
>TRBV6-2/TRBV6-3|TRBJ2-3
CASRLRQGRGTDTQYF
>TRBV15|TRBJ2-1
CATSREGEVYNEQFF
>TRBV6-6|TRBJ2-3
CASSRGRPETTGATQYF
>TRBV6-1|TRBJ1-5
CASSETGNQPQHF
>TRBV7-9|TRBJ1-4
CASSLGQGYNEKLFF
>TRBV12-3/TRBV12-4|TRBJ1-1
CASSSTRGDTEAFF
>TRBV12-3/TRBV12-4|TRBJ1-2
CASTSGLRGGYTF
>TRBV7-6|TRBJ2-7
CASSLRAGGPREQYF
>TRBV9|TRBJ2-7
CASSARTGGTTYEQYF
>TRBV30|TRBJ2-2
CAWRPFTGELFF
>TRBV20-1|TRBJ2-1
CSTTGGSPQKYNEQFF
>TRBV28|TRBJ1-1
CASSLTEILTEAFF
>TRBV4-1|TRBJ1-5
CASSQDRETPQHF
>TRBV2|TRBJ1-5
CASQGGNQPQHF
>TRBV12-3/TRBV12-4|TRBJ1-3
CASSFLGLAGSPAGNTIYF
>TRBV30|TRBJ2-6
CACLPGQGFSGANVLTF
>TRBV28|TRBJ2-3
CVSIDRVDADTQYF